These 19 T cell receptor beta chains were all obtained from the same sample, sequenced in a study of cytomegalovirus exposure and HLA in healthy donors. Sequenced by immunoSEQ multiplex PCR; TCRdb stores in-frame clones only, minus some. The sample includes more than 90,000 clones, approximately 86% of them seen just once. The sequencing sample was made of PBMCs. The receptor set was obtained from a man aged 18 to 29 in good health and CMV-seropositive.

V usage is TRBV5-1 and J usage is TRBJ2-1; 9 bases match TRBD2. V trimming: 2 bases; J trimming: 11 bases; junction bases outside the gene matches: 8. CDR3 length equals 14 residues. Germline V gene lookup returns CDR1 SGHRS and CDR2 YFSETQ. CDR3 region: CASSLAGGDGKQFF. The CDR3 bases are TGCGCCAGCAGCTTAGCGGGGGGAGACGGTAAGCAGTTCTTC.

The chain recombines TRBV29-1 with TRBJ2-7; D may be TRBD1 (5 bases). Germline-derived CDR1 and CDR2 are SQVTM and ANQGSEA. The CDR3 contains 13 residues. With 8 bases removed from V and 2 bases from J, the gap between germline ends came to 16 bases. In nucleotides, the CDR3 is TGCAGCCTCAAAAGGGGCGGTACCTACGAGCAGTACTTC. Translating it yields CSLKRGGTYEQYF.

The CDR3 protein is CATSRGGGVQPQHF. CDR3 coding DNA: TGTGCCACCAGCAGAGGTGGCGGAGTTCAGCCCCAGCATTTT. The chain is built from TRBV15 and TRBJ1-5; D unresolved. The V end lost 1 base, the J end lost 6 bases, and 10 bases lay between the germline ends. Germline V gene lookup returns CDR1 LNHNV and CDR2 YYDKDF (reference sequence). The CDR3 length is 14 residues.

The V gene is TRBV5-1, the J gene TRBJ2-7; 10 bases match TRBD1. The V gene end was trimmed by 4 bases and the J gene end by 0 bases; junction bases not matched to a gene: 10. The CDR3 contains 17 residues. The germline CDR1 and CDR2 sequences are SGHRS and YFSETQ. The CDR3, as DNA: TGCGCCAGCAGCCGACCGGCCGGGACAGGGGCCTCCTACGAGCAGTACTTC. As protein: CASSRPAGTGASYEQYF.

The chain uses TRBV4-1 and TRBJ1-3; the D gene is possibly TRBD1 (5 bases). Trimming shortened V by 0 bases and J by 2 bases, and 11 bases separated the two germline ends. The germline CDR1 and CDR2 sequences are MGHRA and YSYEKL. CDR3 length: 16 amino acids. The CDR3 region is CASSQEVGLAGNTIYF. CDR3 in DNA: TGCGCCAGCAGCCAAGAGGTGGGGCTGGCTGGAAACACCATATATTTT.

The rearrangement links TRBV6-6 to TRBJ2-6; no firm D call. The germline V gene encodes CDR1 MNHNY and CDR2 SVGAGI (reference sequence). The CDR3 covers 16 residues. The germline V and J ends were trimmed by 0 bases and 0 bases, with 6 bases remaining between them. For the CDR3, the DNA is TGTGCCAGCAGTTACTCCCCCTACTCTGGGGCCAACGTCCTGACTTTC. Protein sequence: CASSYSPYSGANVLTF.

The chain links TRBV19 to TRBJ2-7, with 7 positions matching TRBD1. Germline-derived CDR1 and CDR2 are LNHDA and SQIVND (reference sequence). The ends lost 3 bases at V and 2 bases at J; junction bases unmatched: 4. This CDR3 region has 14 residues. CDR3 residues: CASSIEGGTYEQYF. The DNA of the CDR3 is TGTGCCAGTAGTATTGAAGGGGGCACCTACGAGCAGTACTTC.

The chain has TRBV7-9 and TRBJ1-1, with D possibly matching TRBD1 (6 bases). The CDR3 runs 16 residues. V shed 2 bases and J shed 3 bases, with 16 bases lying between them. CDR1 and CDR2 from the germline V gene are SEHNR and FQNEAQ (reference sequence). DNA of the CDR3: TGTGCCAGCAGCTTAACTGGTGGGGGCCCGCACACTGAAGCTTTCTTT. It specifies CASSLTGGGPHTEAFF.

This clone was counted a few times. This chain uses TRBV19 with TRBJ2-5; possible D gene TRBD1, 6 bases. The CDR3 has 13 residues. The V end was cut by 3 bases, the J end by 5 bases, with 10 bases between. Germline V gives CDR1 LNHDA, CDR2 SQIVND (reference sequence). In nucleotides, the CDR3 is TGTGCCAGTAGTATTGGGGGCGGCGAGACCCAGTACTTC. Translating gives CASSIGGGETQYF.

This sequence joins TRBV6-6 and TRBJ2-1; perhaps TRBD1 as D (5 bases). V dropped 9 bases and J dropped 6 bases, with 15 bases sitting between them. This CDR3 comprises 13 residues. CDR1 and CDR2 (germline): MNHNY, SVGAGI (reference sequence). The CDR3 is CASLFFQGNEQFF. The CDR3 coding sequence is TGTGCCAGTCTCTTCTTTCAGGGCAATGAGCAGTTCTTC.

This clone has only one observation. This CDR3 reads CASSQERGGHDTQYF. The DNA for the CDR3 is TGTGCCAGCAGCCAGGAGCGGGGGGGCCACGATACGCAGTATTTT. The chain uses TRBV4-2 and TRBJ2-3; 10 bases map to TRBD2. The CDR3 contains 15 residues. J gave up 6 bases and V 3 bases, and 6 bases lay outside the gene matches. Germline values: CDR1 LGHNA, CDR2 YNFKEQ.

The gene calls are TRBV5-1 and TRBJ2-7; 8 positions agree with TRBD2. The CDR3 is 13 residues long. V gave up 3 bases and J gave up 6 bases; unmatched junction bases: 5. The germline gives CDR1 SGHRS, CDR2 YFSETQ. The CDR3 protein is CASSSDSGGEQYF. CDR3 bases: TGCGCCAGCAGCTCGGACAGCGGGGGCGAGCAGTACTTC. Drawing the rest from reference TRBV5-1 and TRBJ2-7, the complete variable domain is KAGVTQTPRYLIKTRGQQVTLSCSPISGHRSVSWYQQTPGQGLQFLFEYFSETQRNKGNFPGRFSGRQFSNSRSEMNVSTLELGDSALYLCASSSDSGGEQYFGPGTRLTVT.

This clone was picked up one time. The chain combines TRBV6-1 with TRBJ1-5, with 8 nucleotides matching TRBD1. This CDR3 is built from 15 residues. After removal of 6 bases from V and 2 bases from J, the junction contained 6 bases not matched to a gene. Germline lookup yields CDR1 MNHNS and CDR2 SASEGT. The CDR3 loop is CASREPGQGNQPQHF. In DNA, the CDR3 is TGTGCCAGCAGAGAACCGGGACAGGGCAATCAGCCCCAGCATTTT.

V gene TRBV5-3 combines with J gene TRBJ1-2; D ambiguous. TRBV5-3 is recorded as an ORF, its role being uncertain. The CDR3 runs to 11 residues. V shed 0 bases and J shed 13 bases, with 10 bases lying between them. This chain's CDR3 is CARSLGPPGTF. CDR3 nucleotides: TGTGCCAGAAGCTTGGGGCCTCCGGGCACCTTC.

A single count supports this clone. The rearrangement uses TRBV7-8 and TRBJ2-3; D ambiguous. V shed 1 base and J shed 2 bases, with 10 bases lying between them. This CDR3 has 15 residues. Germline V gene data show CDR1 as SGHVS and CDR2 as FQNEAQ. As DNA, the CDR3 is TGTGCCAGCAGCTTAGATCACGGTATCACAGATACGCAGTATTTT. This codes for CASSLDHGITDTQYF. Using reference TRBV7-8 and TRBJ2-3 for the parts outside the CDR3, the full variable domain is GAGVSQSPRYKVAKRGQDVALRCDPISGHVSLFWYQQALGQGPEFLTYFQNEAQLDKSGLPSDRFFAERPEGSVSTLKIQRTQQEDSAVYLCASSLDHGITDTQYFGPGTRLTVL.

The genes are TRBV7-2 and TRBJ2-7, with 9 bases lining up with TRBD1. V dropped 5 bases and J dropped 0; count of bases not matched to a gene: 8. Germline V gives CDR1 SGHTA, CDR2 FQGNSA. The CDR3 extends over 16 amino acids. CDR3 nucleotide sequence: TGTGCCAGCAGCCTTCTAGGGACAGGGAGCTCCTACGAGCAGTACTTC. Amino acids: CASSLLGTGSSYEQYF. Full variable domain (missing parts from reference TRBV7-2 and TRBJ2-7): GAGVSQSPSNKVTEKGKDVELRCDPISGHTALYWYRQSLGQGLEFLIYFQGNSAPDKSGLPSDRFSAERTGGSVSTLTIQRTQQEDSAVYLCASSLLGTGSSYEQYFGPGTRLTVT.

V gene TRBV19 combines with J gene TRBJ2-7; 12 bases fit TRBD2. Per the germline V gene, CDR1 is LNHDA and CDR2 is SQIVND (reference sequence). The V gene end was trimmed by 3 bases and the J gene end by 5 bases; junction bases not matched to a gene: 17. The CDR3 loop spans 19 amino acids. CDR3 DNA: TGTGCCAGTAGTATCGACTCACTAGCGGGGGGTCTGGCGGTTAACGAGCAGTACTTC. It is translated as CASSIDSLAGGLAVNEQYF.

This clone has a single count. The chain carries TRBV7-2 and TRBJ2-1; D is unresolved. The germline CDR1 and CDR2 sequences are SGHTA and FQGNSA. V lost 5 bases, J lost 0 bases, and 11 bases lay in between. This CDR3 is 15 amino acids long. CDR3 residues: CASSPRGNSYNEQFF. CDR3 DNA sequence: TGTGCCAGCAGCCCACGCGGAAACTCCTACAATGAGCAGTTCTTC. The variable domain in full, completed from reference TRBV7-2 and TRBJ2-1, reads GAGVSQSPSNKVTEKGKDVELRCDPISGHTALYWYRQSLGQGLEFLIYFQGNSAPDKSGLPSDRFSAERTGGSVSTLTIQRTQQEDSAVYLCASSPRGNSYNEQFFGPGTRLTVL.

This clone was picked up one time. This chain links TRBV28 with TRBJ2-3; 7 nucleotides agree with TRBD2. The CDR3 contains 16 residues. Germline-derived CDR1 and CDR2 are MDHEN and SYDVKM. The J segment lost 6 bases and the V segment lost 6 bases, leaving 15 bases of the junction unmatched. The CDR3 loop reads CASSLDAGVRGDTQYF. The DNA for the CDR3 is TGTGCCAGCAGCCTTGACGCGGGGGTCCGGGGTGATACGCAGTATTTT.